This passage covers 28 T cell receptor beta chains from one sample sequenced in a study of shared clonotypes between healthy human individuals. Using immunoSEQ multiplex PCR, the repertoire was profiled, and TCRdb retains in-frame clones only, with some absent. This sample has over 2 million clones, with 90% to 95% found just once. Material for sequencing was naive CD4+ T cells sorted from blood. Stated subset: CD45RA+ positively selected. Source of these receptors: a man in his late teens or twenties in good health.

The chain has TRBV6-5 and TRBJ2-3; no firm D call. The germline V gene encodes CDR1 MNHEY and CDR2 SVGAGI. The CDR3 has 13 residues. V dropped 6 bases and J dropped 0 bases, with 7 bases sitting between them. As DNA, the CDR3 is TGTGCCAGCAGGTACCTAAGCACAGATACGCAGTATTTT. Translating gives CASRYLSTDTQYF.

This rearrangement joins TRBV10-1 to TRBJ1-1, with TRBD1 matching 10 bases. Trimming at V came to 3 bases and at J to 4 bases, leaving 2 bases not matched to a gene. The CDR3 runs to 14 residues. Germline loops: CDR1 WNHNN, CDR2 SYGVQD (reference sequence). CDR3 in DNA: TGCGCCAGCAGTGAACGGACAGGGGGCACTGAAGCTTTCTTT. This sequence encodes CASSERTGGTEAFF.

In DNA, the CDR3 is TGTGCCAGCAGTTACCCCTCAACGGAGACCCAGTACTTC. Protein product: CASSYPSTETQYF. The chain is built from TRBV6-5 and TRBJ2-5; no clear D. V was trimmed by 2 bases and J by 5 bases, leaving 9 bases between them. Germline V gives CDR1 MNHEY, CDR2 SVGAGI. The CDR3 totals 13 residues.

J is TRBJ1-2 and V is TRBV2; no clear D gene. V was shortened by 5 bases and J by 3 bases, with 10 bases between the two germline ends. This CDR3 region has 13 residues. Germline V lookup: CDR1 SNHLY, CDR2 FYNNEI. The CDR3: CASSFGRDYGYTF. CDR3 in DNA: TGTGCCAGCAGTTTTGGACGGGACTATGGCTACACCTTC.

This chain links TRBV5-1 with TRBJ1-2, with unresolved D. The germline V and J ends were trimmed by 1 base and 2 bases, with 9 bases remaining between them. Germline V CDR1 and CDR2: SGHRS, YFSETQ. The length of the CDR3 is 14 residues. This CDR3 is CASSLYGVNYGYTF. CDR3 DNA: TGCGCCAGCAGCTTGTACGGGGTGAACTATGGCTACACCTTC.

This chain joins TRBV28 and TRBJ2-7, with TRBD2 identical over 10 bases. V shed 6 bases and J 2 bases; nucleotides not matched to a gene: 7. This CDR3 region has 15 residues. Germline V CDR1 and CDR2: MDHEN, SYDVKM. The CDR3 nucleotides read TGTGCCAGCAGGGGCGGCACTAGCGGGGCCTACGAGCAGTACTTC. Its protein is CASRGGTSGAYEQYF.

The rearrangement links TRBV6-1 to TRBJ1-5, with 7 bases matching TRBD1. V was pared by 6 bases and J by 7 bases, with 12 bases of the junction left unmatched. The CDR3 is 15 amino acids. Germline CDR1 and CDR2: MNHNS and SASEGT. The CDR3 spells CASSETGSEKQPQHF. As DNA, the CDR3 is TGTGCCAGCAGCGAGACAGGGAGTGAGAAGCAGCCCCAGCATTTT.

The rearrangement links TRBV5-1 to TRBJ2-5, with D perhaps TRBD2 (6 bases). This CDR3 has 16 residues. Trimming stripped 0 bases from V and 4 bases from J, with 16 bases between. Germline V gene lookup returns CDR1 SGHRS and CDR2 YFSETQ. For the CDR3, the DNA is TGCGCCAGCAGCTTGGAGGGGAGCGGCGGGGCAGAGACCCAGTACTTC. It codes for CASSLEGSGGAETQYF.

This sequence joins TRBV30 and TRBJ2-2; 15 nucleotides line up with TRBD2. The CDR3 length is 19 residues. From germline, CDR1 is GTSNPN and CDR2 SVGIG (reference sequence). V shed 0 bases, J shed 2 bases, and the junction held 7 bases outside the gene matches. As DNA, the CDR3 is TGTGCCTGGAGTGTATCCCGGACTAGCGGGGGGGGAAACACCGGGGAGCTGTTTTTT. Translating gives CAWSVSRTSGGGNTGELFF.

The chain has TRBV30 and TRBJ2-7; 14 nucleotides align to TRBD2. The CDR3 runs to 17 residues. Germline CDR1 is GTSNPN and CDR2 is SVGIG (reference sequence). Trimming removed 3 bases from V and 3 bases from J; junction bases left unmatched: 10. CDR3 in amino acids: CAWSTGTSGRRDYEQYF. The CDR3 nucleotides are TGTGCCTGGAGCACCGGGACTAGCGGGAGAAGAGACTACGAGCAGTACTTC.

The gene calls are TRBV6-5 and TRBJ1-2; D gene uncertain. Trimming pared 8 bases from V and 8 bases from J, leaving 18 bases between. The germline V gene has CDR1 MNHEY and CDR2 SVGAGI. This CDR3 spans 13 amino acids. Written as DNA, the CDR3 is TGTGCCAGCGGCGAGTTAAGGGCCTACGGCTACACCTTC. Translation: CASGELRAYGYTF.

The rearrangement links TRBV30 to TRBJ1-2; D gene unclear. V gave up 3 bases and J gave up 8 bases, with 13 bases separating them. Germline-derived CDR1 and CDR2 are GTSNPN and SVGIG (reference sequence). This CDR3 has 12 amino acids. The CDR3 sequence: CAWRRSQVGYTF. CDR3 DNA: TGTGCCTGGAGGAGGTCTCAGGTGGGCTACACCTTC.

The V call is TRBV5-1, the J call TRBJ1-1; a weak D match, TRBD1 (5 bases). Trimming left V 7 bases short and J 5 bases short, with 9 bases between. From germline, CDR1 is SGHRS and CDR2 YFSETQ. The CDR3 has 11 amino acids. CDR3 bases: TGCGCCAGCTCAGGGTATACTGAAGCTTTCTTT. Translation gives CASSGYTEAFF.

This clone was recorded only once. This sequence joins TRBV5-8 and TRBJ2-7; D ambiguous. The CDR3 has 15 residues. V was clipped by 2 bases and J by 3 bases, with 15 bases between them. Germline loops: CDR1 SGHTS, CDR2 YDEGEE. The CDR3 sequence: CASSLPQPGYYEQYF. Written as DNA, the CDR3 is TGTGCCAGCAGCTTACCCCAACCGGGTTACTACGAGCAGTACTTC.

The V call is TRBV19, the J call TRBJ1-5; D ambiguous. Germline values: CDR1 LNHDA, CDR2 SQIVND (reference sequence). CDR3 length: 19 amino acids. V lost 5 bases to trimming and J lost 2 bases, with 25 bases between them. CDR3 sequence reads: CASSPDRHTLGSRNQPQHF. The CDR3 nucleotides are TGTGCCAGTAGTCCCGACCGGCATACGTTGGGGTCGCGCAATCAGCCCCAGCATTTT. Variable domain in full (rest from reference TRBV19 and TRBJ1-5): DGGITQSPKYLFRKEGQNVTLSCEQNLNHDAMYWYRQDPGQGLRLIYYSQIVNDFQKGDIAEGYSVSREKKESFPLTVTSAQKNPTAFYLCASSPDRHTLGSRNQPQHFGDGTRLSIL.

The chain employs TRBV7-6 and TRBJ2-5, with D perhaps TRBD2 (5 bases). The CDR3 loop spans 14 amino acids. Germline CDR1 and CDR2: SGHVS and FNYEAQ. Trimming took off 1 base at V and 5 bases at J, with 11 bases between the two ends. The CDR3 spells CASSLGREGETQYF. In DNA, the CDR3 is TGTGCCAGCAGCTTAGGCCGGGAAGGGGAGACCCAGTACTTC.

The chain employs TRBV5-1 and TRBJ1-1, with 9 bases identical to TRBD1. CDR1 and CDR2 from the germline V gene are SGHRS and YFSETQ. V dropped 4 bases and J dropped 1; count of bases not matched to a gene: 2. This CDR3 spans 14 amino acids. The CDR3 bases are TGCGCCAGCAGCATGGACAGGGGGAACACTGAAGCTTTCTTT. It specifies CASSMDRGNTEAFF. The full variable domain, with the rest looked up from reference TRBV5-1 and TRBJ1-1, is KAGVTQTPRYLIKTRGQQVTLSCSPISGHRSVSWYQQTPGQGLQFLFEYFSETQRNKGNFPGRFSGRQFSNSRSEMNVSTLELGDSALYLCASSMDRGNTEAFFGQGTRLTVV.

In its sample, this clone was seen once. CDR3 residues: CASSHIGAGGTNEKLFF. The DNA of the CDR3 is TGCGCCAGCAGTCATATTGGGGCCGGGGGGACTAATGAAAAACTGTTTTTT. This chain connects TRBV4-1 to TRBJ1-4; weak D call: TRBD1 (5 bases). V gave up 6 bases and J gave up 2 bases, with 19 bases separating them. This CDR3 is built from 17 residues. Germline assignment: CDR1 MGHRA and CDR2 YSYEKL.

This rearrangement joins TRBV18 to TRBJ1-2, with no clear D. The germline V gene encodes CDR1 KGHSH and CDR2 LQKENI. The CDR3 has 15 amino acids. V was clipped by 3 bases and J by 7 bases, with 18 bases between them. The CDR3 sequence is CASSPMDGPVSGYTF. For the CDR3, the DNA is TGTGCCAGCTCACCTATGGACGGACCGGTCAGTGGCTACACCTTC.

The rearrangement joins TRBV10-1 to TRBJ1-2; D gene ambiguous. The CDR3 spans 12 residues. Trimming stripped 8 bases from V and 1 base from J, with 8 bases between. Germline V gene sequence: CDR1 WNHNN, CDR2 SYGVQD (reference sequence). CDR3 in amino acids: CASVTLNYGYTF. The CDR3 DNA reads as TGCGCCAGCGTGACACTTAACTATGGCTACACCTTC.

V gene TRBV30 combines with J gene TRBJ2-7; 7 bases agree with TRBD1. J lost 6 bases, V lost 3 bases, and 8 bases had no gene match. The CDR3 totals 13 residues. Germline CDR1 reads GTSNPN; CDR2 reads SVGIG (reference sequence). This CDR3 is CAWRTQGFGEQYF. Here the CDR3 DNA reads TGTGCCTGGAGGACACAGGGGTTTGGCGAGCAGTACTTC.

The rearrangement joins TRBV5-8 to TRBJ1-6; D unresolved. This CDR3 has 16 residues. CDR1 is SGHTS and CDR2 is YDEGEE in the germline V gene. The germline V and J ends were trimmed by 0 bases and 7 bases, with 14 bases remaining between them. CDR3 DNA sequence: TGTGCCAGCAGCTTGGCGGCTCCCAGTAGAAATTCACCCCTCCACTTT. This gives the protein CASSLAAPSRNSPLHF.

J is TRBJ1-5 and V is TRBV6-5; D gene uncertain. With 9 bases removed from V and 7 bases from J, the gap between germline ends came to 19 bases. This CDR3 spans 14 amino acids. Per germline, CDR1 MNHEY and CDR2 SVGAGI. CDR3: CASGPFSPGQPQHF. CDR3 DNA sequence: TGTGCCAGTGGCCCCTTTTCCCCAGGCCAGCCCCAGCATTTT.

This chain links TRBV18 with TRBJ2-7; 7 bases are shared with TRBD1. The germline V gene encodes CDR1 KGHSH and CDR2 LQKENI. This CDR3 region has 15 residues. V trimming: 2 bases; J trimming: 2 bases; junction bases outside the gene matches: 6. In DNA form, the CDR3 reads TGTGCCAGCTCACCAACGAGACAGGGAGCCTACGAGCAGTACTTC. It specifies CASSPTRQGAYEQYF.

With regard to this clone: Other DNA variants within this sample encode the same CDR3. The chain has TRBV5-1 and TRBJ2-3; 9 bases match TRBD1. The V gene's germline CDR1 is SGHRS and CDR2 YFSETQ. The V and J ends lost 5 bases and 4 bases, in that order; junction bases with no gene match: 5. The CDR3 has 14 amino acids. The CDR3 DNA follows: TGCGCCAGCAGTACGAGACAGGGGGCAGATACGCAGTATTTT. Translated: CASSTRQGADTQYF.

This clone showed up just a few times. The chain combines TRBV5-4 with TRBJ2-5, with TRBD2 matching over 10 bases. V dropped 0 bases and J dropped 4; count of bases not matched to a gene: 6. Germline loops: CDR1 SGHNT, CDR2 YYREEE (reference sequence). The CDR3 contains 16 residues. Here the CDR3 reads CASSLGTSGTAETQYF. The CDR3 coding sequence is TGTGCCAGCAGCTTGGGAACTAGCGGGACCGCAGAGACCCAGTACTTC.

The chain combines TRBV7-9 with TRBJ1-1, with 7 nucleotides matching TRBD1. The CDR3 has 14 residues. Losses at the gene ends were 6 bases for V and 4 bases for J; bases not matched to a gene: 8. Germline V gives CDR1 SEHNR, CDR2 FQNEAQ (reference sequence). CDR3 sequence (DNA): TGTGCCAGCAGTCCCCTCCGACAGGGCACTGAAGCTTTCTTT. It codes for CASSPLRQGTEAFF.

A note on this clone: The sample carries other DNA sequences with the same CDR3. The gene calls are TRBV9 and TRBJ2-7; 11 positions agree with TRBD1. Germline trimming cut 0 bases from V and 5 bases from J; bases unmatched to any gene: 1. The germline gives CDR1 SGDLS, CDR2 YYNGEE. The CDR3 spans 14 residues. In DNA form, the CDR3 reads TGTGCCAGCAGCGTAGGGACAGGGGGCCACGAGCAGTACTTC. It encodes CASSVGTGGHEQYF.